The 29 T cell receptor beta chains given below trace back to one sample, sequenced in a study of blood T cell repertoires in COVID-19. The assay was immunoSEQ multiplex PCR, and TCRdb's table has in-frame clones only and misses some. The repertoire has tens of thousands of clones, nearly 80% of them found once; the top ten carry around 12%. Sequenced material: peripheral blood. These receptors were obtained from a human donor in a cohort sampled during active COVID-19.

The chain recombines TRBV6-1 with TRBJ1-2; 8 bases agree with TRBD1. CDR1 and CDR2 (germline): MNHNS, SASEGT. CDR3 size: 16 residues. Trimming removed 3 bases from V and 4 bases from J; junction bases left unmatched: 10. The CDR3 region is CASSDVTGGLLYGYTF. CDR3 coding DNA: TGTGCCAGCAGTGACGTAACAGGGGGTCTCCTCTATGGCTACACCTTC.

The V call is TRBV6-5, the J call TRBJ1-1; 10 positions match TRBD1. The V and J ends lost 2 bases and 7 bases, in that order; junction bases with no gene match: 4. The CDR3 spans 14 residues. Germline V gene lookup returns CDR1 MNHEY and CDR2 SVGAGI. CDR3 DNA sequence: TGTGCCAGCAGTTACGACAGGGGGCAAGGTGAAGCTTTCTTT. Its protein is CASSYDRGQGEAFF.

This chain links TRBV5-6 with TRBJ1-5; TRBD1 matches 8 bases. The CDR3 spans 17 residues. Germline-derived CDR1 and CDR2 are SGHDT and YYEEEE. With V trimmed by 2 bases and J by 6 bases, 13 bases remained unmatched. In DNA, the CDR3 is TGTGCCAGCAGCTTATGGACAGGGTTGGCTATGCGTCAGCCCCAGCATTTT. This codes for CASSLWTGLAMRQPQHF.

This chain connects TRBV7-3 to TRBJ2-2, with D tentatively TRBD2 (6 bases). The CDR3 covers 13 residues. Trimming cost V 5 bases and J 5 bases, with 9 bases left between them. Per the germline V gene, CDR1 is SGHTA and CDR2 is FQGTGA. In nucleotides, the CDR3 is TGTGCCAGCAGCGCCCGGGGGACCGGGGAGCTGTTTTTT. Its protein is CASSARGTGELFF. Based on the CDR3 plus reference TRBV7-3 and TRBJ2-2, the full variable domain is GAGVSQTPSNKVTEKGKYVELRCDPISGHTALYWYRQSLGQGPEFLIYFQGTGAADDSGLPNDRFFAVRPEGSVSTLKIQRTERGDSAVYLCASSARGTGELFFGEGSRLTVL.

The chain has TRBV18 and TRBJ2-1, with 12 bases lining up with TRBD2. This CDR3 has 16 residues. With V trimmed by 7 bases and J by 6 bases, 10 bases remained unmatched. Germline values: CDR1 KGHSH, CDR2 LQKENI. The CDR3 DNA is TGTGCCAGCTTCCCTAGCGGGAGGGGTTCGGCCAATGAGCAGTTCTTC. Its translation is CASFPSGRGSANEQFF.

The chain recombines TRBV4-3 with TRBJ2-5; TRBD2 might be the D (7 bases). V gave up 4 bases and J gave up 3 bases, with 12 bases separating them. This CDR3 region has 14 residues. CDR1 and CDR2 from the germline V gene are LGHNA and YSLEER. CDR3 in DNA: TGCGCCAGCAGCCGGGGGGGCGGCAAAGAGACCCAGTACTTC. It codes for CASSRGGGKETQYF.

The CDR3, as DNA: TGCGCCAGCAGCCGGCAGATTATGAACACTGAAGCTTTCTTT. Encoded protein: CASSRQIMNTEAFF. The rearrangement uses TRBV4-1 and TRBJ1-1; no clear D gene. The germline V and J ends were trimmed by 4 bases and 0 bases, with 9 bases remaining between them. Per the germline V gene, CDR1 is MGHRA and CDR2 is YSYEKL. The CDR3 contains 14 residues.

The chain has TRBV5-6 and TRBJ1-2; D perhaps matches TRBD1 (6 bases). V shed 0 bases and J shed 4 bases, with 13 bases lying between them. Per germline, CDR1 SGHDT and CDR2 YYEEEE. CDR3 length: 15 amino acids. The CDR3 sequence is CASSLGGQIFYGYTF. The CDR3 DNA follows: TGTGCCAGCAGCTTGGGGGGACAAATATTCTATGGCTACACCTTC.

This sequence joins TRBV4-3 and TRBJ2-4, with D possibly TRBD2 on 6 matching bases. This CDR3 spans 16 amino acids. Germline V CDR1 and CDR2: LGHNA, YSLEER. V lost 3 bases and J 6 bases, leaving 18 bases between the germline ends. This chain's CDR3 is CASSQGIGLALNIQYF. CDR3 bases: TGCGCCAGCAGCCAGGGCATCGGTCTAGCGTTAAACATTCAGTACTTC.

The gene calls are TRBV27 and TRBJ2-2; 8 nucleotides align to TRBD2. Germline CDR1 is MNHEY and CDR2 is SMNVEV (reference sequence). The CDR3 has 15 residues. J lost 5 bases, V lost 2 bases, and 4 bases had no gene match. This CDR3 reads CASSLNRGGTGELFF. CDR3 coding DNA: TGTGCCAGCAGTTTAAACCGGGGGGGAACCGGGGAGCTGTTTTTT.

The CDR3 is CASSWGPSGGNSPLHF. As DNA, the CDR3 is TGCGCCAGCAGCTGGGGACCGTCTGGAGGGAATTCACCCCTCCACTTT. This sequence joins TRBV5-1 and TRBJ1-6; tentative D call: TRBD1 (5 bases). Between the trimmed V and J ends, which lost 3 bases and 7 bases, there was a span of 17 bases. This CDR3 is 16 amino acids long. Germline CDR1 is SGHRS and CDR2 is YFSETQ.

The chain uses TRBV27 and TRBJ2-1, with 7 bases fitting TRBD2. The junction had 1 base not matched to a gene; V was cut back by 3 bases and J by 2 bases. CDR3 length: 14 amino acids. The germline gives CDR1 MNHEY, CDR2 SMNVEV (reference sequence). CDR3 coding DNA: TGTGCCAGCAGTTTGGGGGGGGCCTACAATGAGCAGTTCTTC. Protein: CASSLGGAYNEQFF.

The CDR3 is CASSDSIHPQAYEQYV. CDR3 DNA: TGTGCCAGCAGTGACTCGATCCACCCACAGGCTTACGAGCAGTACGTC. This chain links TRBV6-4 with TRBJ2-7, with D possibly being TRBD1 (5 bases). The germline gives CDR1 MRHNA, CDR2 SNTAGT. The CDR3 loop spans 16 amino acids. V was trimmed by 0 bases and J by 4 bases, leaving 16 bases between them.

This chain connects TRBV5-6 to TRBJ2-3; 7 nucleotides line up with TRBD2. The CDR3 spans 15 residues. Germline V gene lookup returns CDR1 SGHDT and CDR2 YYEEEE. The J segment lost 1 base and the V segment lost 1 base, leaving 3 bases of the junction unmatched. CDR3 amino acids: CASSLPAGRTDTQYF. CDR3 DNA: TGTGCCAGCAGCTTGCCAGCGGGACGCACAGATACGCAGTATTTT.

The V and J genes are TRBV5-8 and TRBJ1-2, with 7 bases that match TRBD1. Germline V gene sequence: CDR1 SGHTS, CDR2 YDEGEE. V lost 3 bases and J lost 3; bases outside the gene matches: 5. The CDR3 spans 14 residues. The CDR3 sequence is CASSYRGGYYGYTF. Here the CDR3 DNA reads TGTGCCAGCAGCTATAGAGGGGGCTACTATGGCTACACCTTC.

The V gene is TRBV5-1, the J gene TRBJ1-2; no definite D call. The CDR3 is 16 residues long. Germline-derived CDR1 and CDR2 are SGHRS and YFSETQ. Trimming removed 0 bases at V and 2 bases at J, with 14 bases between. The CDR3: CASSLGARLLNYGYTF. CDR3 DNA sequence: TGCGCCAGCAGCTTGGGTGCCAGGCTTTTGAACTATGGCTACACCTTC.

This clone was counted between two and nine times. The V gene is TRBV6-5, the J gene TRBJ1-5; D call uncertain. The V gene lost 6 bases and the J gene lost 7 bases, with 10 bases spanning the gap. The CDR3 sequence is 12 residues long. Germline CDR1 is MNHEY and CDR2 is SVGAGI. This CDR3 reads CASRRGEQPQHF. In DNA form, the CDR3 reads TGTGCCAGCAGACGCGGGGAACAGCCCCAGCATTTT.

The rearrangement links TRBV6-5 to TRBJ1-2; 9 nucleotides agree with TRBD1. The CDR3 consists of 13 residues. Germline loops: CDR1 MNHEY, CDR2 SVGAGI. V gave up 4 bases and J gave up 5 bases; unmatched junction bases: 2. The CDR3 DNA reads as TGTGCCAGCAGTTTGACAGGGGGATATGGCTACACCTTC. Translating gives CASSLTGGYGYTF.

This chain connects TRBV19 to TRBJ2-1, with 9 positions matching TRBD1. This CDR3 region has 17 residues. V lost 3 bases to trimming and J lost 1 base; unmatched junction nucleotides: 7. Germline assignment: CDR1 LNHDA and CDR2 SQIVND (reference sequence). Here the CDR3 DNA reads TGTGCCAGTAGTATTTTGACAGGGGGTAGATCCTACAATGAGCAGTTCTTC. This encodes CASSILTGGRSYNEQFF. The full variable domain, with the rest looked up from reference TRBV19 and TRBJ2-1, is DGGITQSPKYLFRKEGQNVTLSCEQNLNHDAMYWYRQDPGQGLRLIYYSQIVNDFQKGDIAEGYSVSREKKESFPLTVTSAQKNPTAFYLCASSILTGGRSYNEQFFGPGTRLTVL.

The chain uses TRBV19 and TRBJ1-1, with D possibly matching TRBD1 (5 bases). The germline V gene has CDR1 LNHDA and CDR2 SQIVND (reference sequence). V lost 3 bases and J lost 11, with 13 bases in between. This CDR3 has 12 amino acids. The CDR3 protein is CASSIGGPVAFF. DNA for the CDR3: TGTGCCAGTAGTATCGGGGGTCCTGTGGCTTTCTTT.

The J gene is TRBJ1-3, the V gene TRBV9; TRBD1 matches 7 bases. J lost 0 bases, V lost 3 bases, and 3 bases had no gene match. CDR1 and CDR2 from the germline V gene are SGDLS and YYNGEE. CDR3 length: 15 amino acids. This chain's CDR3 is CASSAGTDSGNTIYF. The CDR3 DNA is TGTGCCAGCAGCGCGGGGACAGACTCTGGAAACACCATATATTTT.

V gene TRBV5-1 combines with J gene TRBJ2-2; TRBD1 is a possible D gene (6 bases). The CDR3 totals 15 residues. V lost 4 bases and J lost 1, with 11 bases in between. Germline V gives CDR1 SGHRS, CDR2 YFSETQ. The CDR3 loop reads CASSRDTQNTGELFF. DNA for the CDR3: TGCGCCAGCAGCCGGGACACCCAGAACACCGGGGAGCTGTTTTTT.

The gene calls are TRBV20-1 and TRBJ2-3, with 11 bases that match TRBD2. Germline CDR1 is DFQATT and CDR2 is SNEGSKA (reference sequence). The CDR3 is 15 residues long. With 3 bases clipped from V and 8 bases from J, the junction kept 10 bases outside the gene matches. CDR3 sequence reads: CSASPPRLAGGTQYF. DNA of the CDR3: TGCAGTGCTAGTCCTCCGCGGCTAGCGGGAGGTACGCAGTATTTT.

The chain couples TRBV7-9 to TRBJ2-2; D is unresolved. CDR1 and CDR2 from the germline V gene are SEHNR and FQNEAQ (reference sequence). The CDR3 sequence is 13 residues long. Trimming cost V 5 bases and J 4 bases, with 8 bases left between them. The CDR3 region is CASSITVTGELFF. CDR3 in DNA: TGTGCCAGCAGCATAACAGTCACCGGGGAGCTGTTTTTT.

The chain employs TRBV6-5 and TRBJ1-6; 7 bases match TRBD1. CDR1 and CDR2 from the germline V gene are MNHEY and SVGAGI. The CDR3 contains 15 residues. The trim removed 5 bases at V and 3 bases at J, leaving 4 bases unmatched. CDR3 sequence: CASSQGGIYNSPLHF. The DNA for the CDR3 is TGTGCCAGCAGTCAGGGGGGCATCTATAATTCACCCCTCCACTTT.

In nucleotides, the CDR3 is TGTGCCAGCAGCTTCCCCGGGATTAGCCCCTACGAGCAGTACTTC. It yields the protein CASSFPGISPYEQYF. V gene TRBV5-4 combines with J gene TRBJ2-7; D is possibly TRBD2 (5 bases). Germline-derived CDR1 and CDR2 are SGHNT and YYREEE (reference sequence). V lost 2 bases, J lost 2 bases, and 14 bases lay in between. The CDR3 is 15 amino acids. The whole variable domain, filled in from reference TRBV5-4 and TRBJ2-7, reads ETGVTQSPTHLIKTRGQQVTLRCSSQSGHNTVSWYQQALGQGPQFIFQYYREEENGRGNFPPRFSGLQFPNYSSELNVNALELDDSALYLCASSFPGISPYEQYFGPGTRLTVT.

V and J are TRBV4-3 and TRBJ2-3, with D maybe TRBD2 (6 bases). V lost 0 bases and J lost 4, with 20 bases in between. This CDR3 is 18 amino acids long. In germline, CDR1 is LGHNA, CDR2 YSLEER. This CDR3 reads CASSQESGTSGQADTQYF. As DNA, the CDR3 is TGCGCCAGCAGCCAAGAGAGTGGGACCAGCGGGCAGGCAGATACGCAGTATTTT.

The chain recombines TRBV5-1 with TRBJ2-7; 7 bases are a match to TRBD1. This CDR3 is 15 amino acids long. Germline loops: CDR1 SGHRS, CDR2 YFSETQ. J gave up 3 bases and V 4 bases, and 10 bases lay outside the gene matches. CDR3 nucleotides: TGCGCCAGCAGCCTGACAGGGATCGTTAACTACGAGCAGTACTTC. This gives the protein CASSLTGIVNYEQYF. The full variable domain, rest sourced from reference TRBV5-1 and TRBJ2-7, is KAGVTQTPRYLIKTRGQQVTLSCSPISGHRSVSWYQQTPGQGLQFLFEYFSETQRNKGNFPGRFSGRQFSNSRSEMNVSTLELGDSALYLCASSLTGIVNYEQYFGPGTRLTVT.

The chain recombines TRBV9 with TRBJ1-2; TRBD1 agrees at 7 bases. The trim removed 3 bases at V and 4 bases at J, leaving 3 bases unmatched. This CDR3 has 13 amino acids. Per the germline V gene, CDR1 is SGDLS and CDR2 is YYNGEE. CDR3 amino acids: CASSEAGGYGYTF. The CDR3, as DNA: TGTGCCAGCAGCGAGGCAGGGGGCTATGGCTACACCTTC.